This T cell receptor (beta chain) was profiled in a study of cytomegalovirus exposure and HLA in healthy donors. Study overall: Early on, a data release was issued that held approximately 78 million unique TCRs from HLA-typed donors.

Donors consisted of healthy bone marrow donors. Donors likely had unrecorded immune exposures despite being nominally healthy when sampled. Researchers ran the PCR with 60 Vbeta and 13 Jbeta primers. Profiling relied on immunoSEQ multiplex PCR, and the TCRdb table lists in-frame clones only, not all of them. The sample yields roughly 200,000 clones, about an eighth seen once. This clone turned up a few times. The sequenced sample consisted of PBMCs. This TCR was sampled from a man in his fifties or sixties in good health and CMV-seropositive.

For the CDR3, the DNA is TGTGCCAGCAGATTAACCCAGGTCCTTTCACCCCTCCACTTT. Translating it yields CASRLTQVLSPLHF. This chain connects TRBV7-2 to TRBJ1-6; D is unresolved. This CDR3 region has 14 residues. CDR1 and CDR2 (germline): SGHTA, FQGNSA. Trimming left V 6 bases short and J 9 bases short, with 15 bases between. The entire variable domain, with the rest obtained from reference TRBV7-2 and TRBJ1-6, is as follows: GAGVSQSPSNKVTEKGKDVELRCDPISGHTALYWYRQSLGQGLEFLIYFQGNSAPDKSGLPSDRFSAERTGGSVSTLTIQRTQQEDSAVYLCASRLTQVLSPLHFGNGTRLTVT.